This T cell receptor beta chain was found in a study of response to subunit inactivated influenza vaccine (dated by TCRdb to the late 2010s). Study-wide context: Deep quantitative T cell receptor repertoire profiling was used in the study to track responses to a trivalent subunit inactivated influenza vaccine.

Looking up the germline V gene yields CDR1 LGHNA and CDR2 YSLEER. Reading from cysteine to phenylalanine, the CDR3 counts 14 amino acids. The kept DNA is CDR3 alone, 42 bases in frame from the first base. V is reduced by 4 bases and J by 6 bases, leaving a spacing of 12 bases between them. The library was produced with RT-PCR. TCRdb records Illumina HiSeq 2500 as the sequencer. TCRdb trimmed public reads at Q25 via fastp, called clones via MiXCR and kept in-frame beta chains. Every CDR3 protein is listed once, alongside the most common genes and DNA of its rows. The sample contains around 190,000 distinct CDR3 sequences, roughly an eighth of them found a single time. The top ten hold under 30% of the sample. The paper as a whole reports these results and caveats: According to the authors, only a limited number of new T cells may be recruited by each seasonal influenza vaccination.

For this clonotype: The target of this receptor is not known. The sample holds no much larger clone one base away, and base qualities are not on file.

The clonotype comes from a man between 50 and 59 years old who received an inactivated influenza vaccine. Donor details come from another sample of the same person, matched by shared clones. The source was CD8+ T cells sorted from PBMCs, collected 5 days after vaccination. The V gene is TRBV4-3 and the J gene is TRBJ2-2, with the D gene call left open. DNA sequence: TGCGCCAGCAGCCCCCTTGTGGGTCCCGGGGAGCTGTTTTTT. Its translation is CASSPLVGPGELFF.